The clone carrying this T cell receptor beta chain was found a few times. The antigen is not known. The sample belongs to a study of T cell repertoires in cytomegalovirus infection. TCRdb redid the calling of the reads with MiXCR, one entry per CDR3 protein. The sample consists of nearly 700,000 distinct CDR3 sequences, roughly 33% of them appearing once. The sample in question was cultured PBMCs, obtained from culture after CMV antigen stimulation. The TCR comes from a human donor in good health (CMV status not recorded). Some clones in this sample may be carry-over from other donors' samples.

DNA for the CDR3: TGTGCCAGCAGCTTAGTTGTAGGGGATGATACGCAGTATTTT. Translating it yields CASSLVVGDDTQYF. The chain has TRBV7-2 and TRBJ2-3; D might be TRBD1 (5 bases). Germline CDR1 is SGHTA and CDR2 is FQGNSA. The CDR3 is 14 residues long. V lost 1 base and J lost 6, with 11 bases in between.